These 9 T cell receptor beta chains share one sample of origin, sequenced in a study of CD4 T cells in relation to SARS-CoV-2 and coronaviruses. Their antigen targets remain unknown. Libraries were prepared by immunoSEQ multiplex PCR; TCRdb keeps only in-frame clonotypes and omits some of them. Of fewer than 25,000 clones in the sample, around four fifths were seen once. Before the COVID-19 pandemic, during about 2010-2018, CD4+ T cells were taken from unexposed donors. After ten to eleven days of culture, CD4+ T cells were isolated. Sequencing used CD4+ T cells from PBMCs, cultured in vitro. These receptors were collected from a human donor in good health.

This clone was observed once. V usage is TRBV7-9 and J usage is TRBJ2-7, with D unclear. V lost 2 bases and J 3 bases, leaving 5 bases between the germline ends. The germline V gene has CDR1 SEHNR and CDR2 FQNEAQ (reference sequence). CDR3 length: 12 amino acids. CDR3 in amino acids: CASSLSSYEQYF. In DNA form, the CDR3 reads TGTGCCAGCAGCTTAAGCAGCTACGAGCAGTACTTC.

This clone was counted once. The chain employs TRBV7-9 and TRBJ2-1; 11 nucleotides agree with TRBD2. After removal of 3 bases from V and 7 bases from J, the junction contained 5 bases not matched to a gene. The CDR3 covers 15 residues. Germline loops: CDR1 SEHNR, CDR2 FQNEAQ (reference sequence). The CDR3, as DNA: TGTGCCAGCAGCTTTAGCGGGAGGGCCTCGAATGAGCAGTTCTTC. Protein product: CASSFSGRASNEQFF.

This chain connects TRBV19 to TRBJ2-7, with a possible D match to TRBD1 (5 bases). Germline CDR1 reads LNHDA; CDR2 reads SQIVND (reference sequence). The CDR3 runs 13 residues. The V end lost 7 bases, the J end lost 1 base, and 11 bases lay between the germline ends. DNA of the CDR3: TGTGCCAGTACCTCGGACACATCCTACGAGCAGTACTTC. Translation gives CASTSDTSYEQYF.

The V call is TRBV9, the J call TRBJ2-5, with D perhaps TRBD1 (5 bases). The CDR3 extends over 14 amino acids. Per germline, CDR1 SGDLS and CDR2 YYNGEE. V was trimmed by 0 bases and J by 4 bases, leaving 10 bases between them. CDR3 in DNA: TGTGCCAGCAGCGTAGGGGGCTACCCAGAGACCCAGTACTTC. Its protein product is CASSVGGYPETQYF.

V gene TRBV5-1 combines with J gene TRBJ1-1, with TRBD1 matching over 7 bases. Germline V gene sequence: CDR1 SGHRS, CDR2 YFSETQ. The V gene end was trimmed by 0 bases and the J gene end by 10 bases; junction bases not matched to a gene: 9. CDR3 length: 14 amino acids. Here the CDR3 reads CASSLAPGRGLAFF. In DNA, the CDR3 is TGCGCCAGCAGCTTGGCGCCGGGTAGGGGGCTAGCTTTCTTT.

This clone occurred a few times. The V and J genes are TRBV7-3 and TRBJ2-1, with D possibly being TRBD2 (6 bases). The CDR3 has 12 amino acids. V was shortened by 5 bases and J by 15 bases, with 17 bases between the two germline ends. Germline loops: CDR1 SGHTA, CDR2 FQGTGA. The CDR3 loop reads CASSRDSAVWFF. The DNA of the CDR3 is TGTGCCAGCAGCAGGGACTCAGCTGTTTGGTTCTTC.

This rearrangement joins TRBV6-7 to TRBJ2-5; TRBD2 matches 7 bases. TRBV6-7 is identified as an open reading frame with a role that is uncertain. The CDR3 spans 15 residues. The V segment lost 7 bases and the J segment 5 bases; nucleotides outside the gene matches: 13. CDR3 nucleotide sequence: TGTGCCAGCACTCCCGGCGGGAGTGGGAGGGAGACCCAGTACTTC. This sequence encodes CASTPGGSGRETQYF.

The V gene is TRBV9, the J gene TRBJ1-1; unclear D gene. Germline V gives CDR1 SGDLS, CDR2 YYNGEE. Trimming removed 0 bases at V and 0 bases at J, with 9 bases between. The CDR3 spans 15 residues. In DNA, the CDR3 is TGTGCCAGCAGCGTAGATGGGCAGATGAACACTGAAGCTTTCTTT. This sequence encodes CASSVDGQMNTEAFF.

The rearrangement links TRBV7-9 to TRBJ2-7; 7 bases match TRBD1. This CDR3 is 14 amino acids long. Germline loops: CDR1 SEHNR, CDR2 FQNEAQ (reference sequence). Losses at the gene ends were 5 bases for V and 2 bases for J; bases not matched to a gene: 6. CDR3 coding DNA: TGTGCCAGCAGCCCCCCGACAGGGCCCTACGAGCAGTACTTC. It encodes CASSPPTGPYEQYF. The variable domain in full, with the rest retrieved from reference TRBV7-9 and TRBJ2-7, is DTGVSQNPRHKITKRGQNVTFRCDPISEHNRLYWYRQTLGQGPEFLTYFQNEAQLEKSRLLSDRFSAERPKGSFSTLEIQRTEQGDSAMYLCASSPPTGPYEQYFGPGTRLTVT.